The 2 T cell receptor beta chains given below trace back to one sample, sequenced in a study of Graves' ophthalmopathy and Graves' hyperthyroidism. RNA transcripts served as template for amplifying TCR beta CDR3 sequences. The workflow started with a first-round RT-PCR run with HTBI primers and then moved on to a second-round multiplex PCR. One entry per CDR3 protein results from TCRdb running MiXCR on the multiplex PCR reads. The sample includes 650,000 to 900,000 distinct CDR3 sequences, roughly 41% of them seen just once. The sequenced sample consisted of peripheral blood. These receptors were taken from an adult man with Graves' ophthalmopathy.

This clonotype was observed a single time. The germline gene is not matched at one end of the junction; a read error may be the cause. The rearrangement joins TRBV29-1 to TRBJ1-6; D gene uncertain. The CDR3 spans 15 residues. The germline V gene has CDR1 SQVTM and CDR2 ANQGSEA. The CDR3 DNA reads as TGCAGCGTGTACCGGTTGGGCTCCTACAATTCACCCCTCCACTTT. Its protein is CSVYRLGSYNSPLHF.

This clonotype was found a few times. V usage is TRBV11-2 and J usage is TRBJ1-4; D not certain. Germline V CDR1 and CDR2: SGHAT, FQNNGV. Trimming pared 5 bases from V and 2 bases from J, leaving 9 bases between. The CDR3 has 14 amino acids. The CDR3 here is CASSPQNTNEKLFF. DNA of the CDR3: TGTGCCAGCAGCCCACAGAATACTAATGAAAAACTGTTTTTT.